This T cell receptor beta chain was observed in a study of blood T cell repertoires in COVID-19. Across the whole study: Specimens from acute and convalescent COVID-19 originated in the United States, Italy and Spain. The analysed material was cDNA or gDNA that came from T cells, B-cell-depleted T cells, or PBMCs.

This CDR3 has 14 amino acids. Germline V lookup: CDR1 LGHNA, CDR2 YNFKEQ. Trimming shortened V by 0 bases and J by 8 bases, and 13 bases separated the two germline ends. Original handling: Counts of nucleated cells, estimated from reference gene primer amplification, were obtained. Libraries were prepared by immunoSEQ multiplex PCR; TCRdb keeps only in-frame clonotypes and omits some of them. V and J calls and clone size are copied from that table; D and trimming were computed from the DNA. Among roughly 68,000 clones listed, over 75% were seen once. This clonotype was obtained from a man aged 50 to 60 with active COVID-19. Material: peripheral blood. The chain is built from TRBV4-2 and TRBJ1-2, with D maybe TRBD1 (5 bases). This CDR3 reads CASSQDRGTGGYTF. CDR3 DNA sequence: TGTGCCAGCAGCCAAGACCGGGGGACGGGAGGCTACACCTTC.